The 12 T cell receptor beta chains below all came from one sample that was sequenced in a study of control samples from healthy donors and cancer patients. Clones were read by immunoSEQ multiplex PCR, and TCRdb kept only the in-frame ones, dropping some. In the table there are about 86,000 clones, roughly 94% of which are singletons. Sequenced: blood. The receptors originated from a woman aged 18-29 years in good health.

V and J are TRBV5-4 and TRBJ1-2; perhaps TRBD1 as D (5 bases). Trimming removed 7 bases at V and 5 bases at J, with 18 bases between. From germline, CDR1 is SGHNT and CDR2 YYREEE (reference sequence). The CDR3 runs 14 residues. The CDR3, as DNA: TGTGCCAGCGTAAGAACCCCTGAGGGGTATGGCTACACCTTC. Translating gives CASVRTPEGYGYTF.

This clone was picked up a small number of times. The V gene is TRBV14, the J gene TRBJ2-5; the D call may be TRBD1 or TRBD2 (5 bases each). The CDR3 length is 12 residues. V was clipped by 1 base and J by 7 bases, with 7 bases between them. Germline CDR1 reads SGHDN; CDR2 reads FVKESK. CDR3 in DNA: TGTGCCAGCAGCCAAGTTGGGGGGACCCAGTACTTC. Amino acid sequence: CASSQVGGTQYF.

The CDR3 DNA sequence: TGTGCCAGCAGCCAAAGGCGGAACATTCAGTACTTC. As protein: CASSQRRNIQYF. The V call is TRBV3-1 (or the pseudogene TRBV3-2), the J call TRBJ2-4; D is ambiguous. CDR3 size: 12 residues. Germline V gene sequence: CDR1 LGHDT, CDR2 YNNKEL (reference sequence). V shed 2 bases and J shed 7 bases, with 6 bases lying between them.

This chain links TRBV7-2 with TRBJ2-5; D may match TRBD1 or TRBD2 (6 bases each). Germline V gene sequence: CDR1 SGHTA, CDR2 FQGNSA. The V end lost 2 bases, the J end lost 0 bases, and 10 bases lay between the germline ends. The CDR3 totals 15 residues. The CDR3, as DNA: TGTGCCAGCAGCTTAACGGGGGCCCACCAAGAGACCCAGTACTTC. Its translation is CASSLTGAHQETQYF. Full variable domain (missing parts from reference TRBV7-2 and TRBJ2-5): GAGVSQSPSNKVTEKGKDVELRCDPISGHTALYWYRQSLGQGLEFLIYFQGNSAPDKSGLPSDRFSAERTGGSVSTLTIQRTQQEDSAVYLCASSLTGAHQETQYFGPGTRLLVL.

The chain recombines TRBV5-1 with TRBJ1-1; D unresolved. The length of the CDR3 is 16 residues. The V end was cut by 0 bases, the J end by 2 bases, with 14 bases between. Per germline, CDR1 SGHRS and CDR2 YFSETQ. CDR3 nucleotide sequence: TGCGCCAGCAGCTTGGTTGAAGATCAGGCCAACACTGAAGCTTTCTTT. Protein: CASSLVEDQANTEAFF.

The genes are TRBV7-2 and TRBJ1-4, with D perhaps matching TRBD1 (6 bases). Germline V CDR1 and CDR2: SGHTA, FQGNSA. The CDR3 spans 14 residues. V lost 5 bases and J 5 bases, leaving 12 bases between the germline ends. The CDR3 nucleotides are TGTGCCAGCAGCCAGGACAGAGTGAATGAAAAACTGTTTTTT. Translated, it gives CASSQDRVNEKLFF.

This chain links TRBV5-1 with TRBJ1-1, with TRBD1 as a possible D gene (5 bases). CDR3 length: 13 residues. Germline V gene lookup returns CDR1 SGHRS and CDR2 YFSETQ. Trimming shortened V by 7 bases and J by 3 bases, and 13 bases separated the two germline ends. CDR3 residues: CASGYDRYTEAFF. CDR3 coding DNA: TGCGCCAGCGGATACGACAGATACACTGAAGCTTTCTTT.

V gene TRBV28 combines with J gene TRBJ1-2; D remains unclear. Germline lookup yields CDR1 MDHEN and CDR2 SYDVKM. The V end was cut by 4 bases, the J end by 2 bases, with 8 bases between. The CDR3 sequence is 13 residues long. CDR3 sequence (DNA): TGTGCCAGCAGTTCCCGGCTGAACTATGGCTACACCTTC. Its protein product is CASSSRLNYGYTF.

The chain links TRBV19 to TRBJ2-7, with 9 bases lining up with TRBD2. This CDR3 has 14 amino acids. V was pared by 9 bases and J by 2 bases, with 8 bases of the junction left unmatched. Germline V gene lookup returns CDR1 LNHDA and CDR2 SQIVND (reference sequence). This CDR3 is CASALAGSTYEQYF. In DNA, the CDR3 is TGTGCCAGCGCACTAGCGGGCTCCACCTACGAGCAGTACTTC. Using reference TRBV19 and TRBJ2-7 for the parts outside the CDR3, the full variable domain is DGGITQSPKYLFRKEGQNVTLSCEQNLNHDAMYWYRQDPGQGLRLIYYSQIVNDFQKGDIAEGYSVSREKKESFPLTVTSAQKNPTAFYLCASALAGSTYEQYFGPGTRLTVT.

The rearrangement uses TRBV7-2 and TRBJ1-6; 7 nucleotides match TRBD1. Germline V gives CDR1 SGHTA, CDR2 FQGNSA. The CDR3 runs to 15 residues. Germline trimming cut 9 bases from V and 9 bases from J; bases unmatched to any gene: 14. Written as DNA, the CDR3 is TGTGCCAGACCTAACGACAGGGCTGTAGGTTCACCCCTCCACTTT. Translating it yields CARPNDRAVGSPLHF.

This rearrangement joins TRBV6-5 to TRBJ2-1; D perhaps matches TRBD1 (5 bases). V lost 7 bases, J lost 7 bases, and 17 bases lay in between. This CDR3 has 14 amino acids. The germline gives CDR1 MNHEY, CDR2 SVGAGI. CDR3 nucleotides: TGTGCCAGCAACCGAGAAGGGGCAAAAAATGAGCAGTTCTTC. Translating gives CASNREGAKNEQFF.

V usage is TRBV5-6 and J usage is TRBJ2-4; 8 bases align to TRBD1. Germline CDR1 reads SGHDT; CDR2 reads YYEEEE. This CDR3 is built from 16 residues. The junction had 8 bases not matched to a gene; V was cut back by 3 bases and J by 3 bases. For the CDR3, the DNA is TGTGCCAGCAGCTCCAGGGGGCAAGGCGGCAAAAACATTCAGTACTTC. This encodes CASSSRGQGGKNIQYF.